What follows describes a single T cell receptor (beta chain). What it binds is not known. TCRdb's copy holds only in-frame clones and misses some; the assay was immunoSEQ multiplex PCR. The data show tens of thousands of clones, with over 80% seen just once and about 2.2% held by the top ten. These data are taken from a study of T cells in localized non-small cell lung cancer. Whole-study results and caveats: Median detection of top 100 tumor clones in adjacent lung was under 75 clones.

This sequence originates from a female donor at least 60 years old with stage I lung adenocarcinoma. The sample was peripheral blood, taken before any cancer treatment.

CDR3 region: CAWSVQELVGYTF. CDR3 bases: TGTGCCTGGAGCGTACAGGAGTTAGTTGGCTACACCTTC. The V call is TRBV30, the J call TRBJ1-2; TRBD1 might be the D (5 bases). Germline-derived CDR1 and CDR2 are GTSNPN and SVGIG (reference sequence). V lost 3 bases and J lost 7, with 15 bases in between. The CDR3 has 13 amino acids.